This TCR beta chain was observed in a study of blood T cell repertoires in COVID-19. Original processing notes: Estimation of nucleated cell counts relied on the amplification of reference gene primers. Assay: immunoSEQ multiplex PCR; the TCRdb copy retains only in-frame clones and omits some. D and trimming were read from the DNA, whereas the V and J calls and clone size are those reported in that table. Of nearly 65,000 clones listed, approximately 79% are singletons. V lost 4 bases and J lost 4; bases outside the gene matches: 16. The germline gives CDR1 LGHDT, CDR2 YNNKEL (reference sequence). The CDR3 is made up of 19 amino acids.

The clonotype comes from a human donor in a cohort sampled during active COVID-19. Sequenced material: peripheral blood. The chain links TRBV3-1 (or the pseudogene TRBV3-2) to TRBJ2-7, with 13 bases that match TRBD2. The CDR3 sequence: CASSRGARRTSGRGYEQYF. CDR3 sequence (DNA): TGTGCCAGCAGCCGGGGGGCACGGAGGACTAGCGGGAGAGGATACGAGCAGTACTTC.